Shown below are 13 T cell receptor beta chains from a single sample sequenced in a study of T cell repertoires in cytomegalovirus infection. Each CDR3 protein gets one entry after TCRdb re-called the reads with MiXCR. The sample holds about 900,000 distinct CDR3 sequences, about a third seen once. No antigen has been identified for these receptors. Sequenced material: cultured CD8+ T cells from PBMCs, taken from culture after CMV antigen stimulation. These receptors were collected from a human donor in good health (CMV status not recorded). Some clones in this sample may be carry-over from other donors' samples.

The chain combines TRBV10-2 with TRBJ1-1; possible D gene TRBD1, 5 bases. In germline, CDR1 is WSHSY, CDR2 SAAADI. V lost 3 bases, J lost 5 bases, and 13 bases lay in between. This CDR3 is built from 14 residues. CDR3 nucleotides: TGCGCCAGCAGTGAAAAGGGGCGAGGAACTGAAGCTTTCTTT. It is translated as CASSEKGRGTEAFF.

Only a few counts were recorded for this clonotype. The rearrangement joins TRBV27 to TRBJ2-2, with TRBD1 matching 10 bases. With V trimmed by 7 bases and J by 3 bases, 8 bases remained unmatched. Germline CDR1 reads MNHEY; CDR2 reads SMNVEV (reference sequence). This CDR3 has 16 residues. CDR3 nucleotides: TGTGCCAGCAAGCTTACGGGACAGGGGTACACCGGGGAGCTGTTTTTT. Its translation is CASKLTGQGYTGELFF.

This clonotype was observed a few times. This chain links TRBV11-1 with TRBJ2-7; 7 bases are a match to TRBD1. Trimming removed 5 bases from V and 6 bases from J; junction bases left unmatched: 7. The V gene's germline CDR1 is SGHAT and CDR2 FQDESV (reference sequence). This CDR3 has 13 amino acids. CDR3 residues: CASSPGTVLEQYF. CDR3 nucleotides: TGTGCCAGCAGCCCCGGGACAGTTCTCGAGCAGTACTTC. Full variable domain (outside the CDR3, taken from reference TRBV11-1 and TRBJ2-7): EAEVAQSPRYKITEKSQAVAFWCDPISGHATLYWYRQILGQGPELLVQFQDESVVDDSQLPKDRFSAERLKGVDSTLKIQPAELGDSAMYLCASSPGTVLEQYFGPGTRLTVT.

The V gene is TRBV6-2 or TRBV6-3, the J gene TRBJ1-2; no reliable D call. Trimming left V 2 bases short and J 8 bases short, with 15 bases between. The CDR3 totals 14 residues. From germline, CDR1 is MNHEY and CDR2 SVGEGT. The CDR3 nucleotides are TGTGCCAGCAGTTACGTCGGAGTGGGTAGCGGCTACACCTTC. Protein product: CASSYVGVGSGYTF.

There are a few counts of this clonotype. The CDR3 loop is CASNPWTGSNTGELFF. As DNA, the CDR3 is TGTGCCAGCAACCCTTGGACAGGGTCCAACACCGGGGAGCTGTTTTTT. This sequence joins TRBV6-1 and TRBJ2-2, with 8 bases fitting TRBD1. Looked up from germline, CDR1 is MNHNS and CDR2 is SASEGT. V shed 7 bases and J 2 bases; nucleotides not matched to a gene: 9. The CDR3 runs 16 residues.

The chain joins TRBV7-2 to TRBJ2-5; 7 bases agree with TRBD2. This CDR3 has 13 residues. Per germline, CDR1 SGHTA and CDR2 FQGNSA. V dropped 6 bases and J dropped 5; count of bases not matched to a gene: 6. CDR3 region: CASRFGGGETQYF. CDR3 in DNA: TGTGCCAGCAGGTTTGGGGGGGGGGAGACCCAGTACTTC.

The rearrangement uses TRBV7-9 and TRBJ2-1, with 7 bases matching TRBD1. The CDR3 consists of 15 residues. Looked up from germline, CDR1 is SEHNR and CDR2 is FQNEAQ (reference sequence). V lost 9 bases and J lost 4; bases outside the gene matches: 12. The CDR3 here is CASAAGGQAYNEQFF. As DNA, the CDR3 is TGTGCCAGTGCGGCAGGGGGACAAGCTTACAATGAGCAGTTCTTC.

CDR3 coding DNA: TGCGCCAGCAGCCCCTCTGAGACAAAATACAATGAGCAGTTCTTC. Residues: CASSPSETKYNEQFF. The chain links TRBV4-1 to TRBJ2-1, with D uncertain. The CDR3 spans 15 residues. The germline CDR1 and CDR2 sequences are MGHRA and YSYEKL. V was trimmed by 4 bases and J by 4 bases, leaving 14 bases between them.

V gene TRBV12-3 or TRBV12-4 combines with J gene TRBJ2-7, with D perhaps matching TRBD2 (5 bases). The CDR3 length is 13 residues. Trimming stripped 1 base from V and 5 bases from J, with 9 bases between. CDR3 in amino acids: CASSLGTAHEQYF. The CDR3 bases are TGTGCCAGCAGTTTAGGGACTGCCCACGAGCAGTACTTC.

The chain employs TRBV5-1 and TRBJ1-1, with D uncertain. CDR3 length equals 13 residues. The germline gives CDR1 SGHRS, CDR2 YFSETQ. Trimming stripped 5 bases from V and 0 bases from J, with 8 bases between. CDR3 loop: CASRPYLNTEAFF. CDR3 sequence (DNA): TGCGCCAGCAGACCCTACCTGAACACTGAAGCTTTCTTT. Using reference TRBV5-1 and TRBJ1-1 for the parts outside the CDR3, the full variable domain is KAGVTQTPRYLIKTRGQQVTLSCSPISGHRSVSWYQQTPGQGLQFLFEYFSETQRNKGNFPGRFSGRQFSNSRSEMNVSTLELGDSALYLCASRPYLNTEAFFGQGTRLTVV.

This clonotype was counted a few times. The chain couples TRBV6-6 to TRBJ2-7; D gene unclear. The V and J ends lost 4 bases and 5 bases respectively, with 12 bases between them. The CDR3 covers 13 residues. The germline CDR1 and CDR2 sequences are MNHNY and SVGAGI (reference sequence). The CDR3, as DNA: TGTGCCAGCAGTTTAGGTTTAATCCACGAGCAGTACGTC. This sequence encodes CASSLGLIHEQYV.

The chain couples TRBV9 to TRBJ1-4; no clear D. Between the trimmed V and J ends, which lost 0 bases and 5 bases, there was a span of 5 bases. Germline CDR1 reads SGDLS; CDR2 reads YYNGEE. The CDR3 is made up of 13 amino acids. CDR3 sequence reads: CASSVALNEKLFF. The DNA for the CDR3 is TGTGCCAGCAGCGTAGCCCTAAATGAAAAACTGTTTTTT.

The genes are TRBV7-9 and TRBJ2-3; 11 bases fit TRBD2. The trim removed 4 bases at V and 0 bases at J, leaving 15 bases unmatched. This CDR3 contains 20 residues. Germline assignment: CDR1 SEHNR and CDR2 FQNEAQ (reference sequence). CDR3 residues: CASSSTNLAGGPSSTDTQYF. In DNA form, the CDR3 reads TGTGCCAGCAGCTCCACAAACTTAGCGGGGGGGCCTTCTAGCACAGATACGCAGTATTTT.